This TCR beta chain was profiled in a study of CD8+CD57+ T cells in acquired aplastic anemia. Overall study: Mean DNA quantity obtained from sorted CD4+ and CD8+ cells was approximately 3 ug.

Trimming shortened V by 3 bases and J by 3 bases, and 11 bases separated the two germline ends. The germline CDR1 and CDR2 sequences are LNHDA and SQIVND (reference sequence). The CDR3 has 14 residues. Sequencing involved patients with CD8+CD57+ cell expansion previously shown by flow cytometry. Everyone among the patients had severe acquired aplastic anemia. This clonotype was recorded a few times. Antigen: not known. Findings and limits, study-wide: Patients were compared with controls for CD8+ Simpson's diversity, and no significant difference emerged. The study identified more than 25 CD8+ CDR3 sequences shared by patients and controls.

Genomic DNA provided the template from which TCR beta VDJ and CDR3 profiles were obtained. TCRdb reanalysed the reads using MiXCR and keeps one entry per CDR3 protein. The repertoire consists of around 290,000 distinct CDR3 sequences, with 56% occurring once and the leading ten covering 1% to 1.5%. The clonotype was recovered from a human donor with aplastic anemia. Material for sequencing was sorted CD4+, CD8+, or CD8+CD57+ T cells (not recorded which) from PBMCs. The chain combines TRBV19 with TRBJ1-2; D is unclear. CDR3 sequence (DNA): TGTGCCAGTAGTATCTGGGGAACCCACTATGGCTACACCTTC. Translated: CASSIWGTHYGYTF. Full variable domain (remainder filled in from reference TRBV19 and TRBJ1-2): DGGITQSPKYLFRKEGQNVTLSCEQNLNHDAMYWYRQDPGQGLRLIYYSQIVNDFQKGDIAEGYSVSREKKESFPLTVTSAQKNPTAFYLCASSIWGTHYGYTFGSGTRLTVV.